Sequencing of this T cell receptor beta chain was carried out in a study of Graves' ophthalmopathy and Graves' hyperthyroidism (dated by TCRdb to the late 2010s). As for the study more broadly: Peripheral blood samples were taken at the time of initial diagnosis, before any treatment was given. To tell Graves' ophthalmopathy apart from Graves' hyperthyroidism, and to predict which patients would progress to ophthalmopathy, the study relied on TCR beta repertoire signatures. In total, approximately 130 blood samples were TCR-sequenced: 43 ophthalmopathy, approximately 80 hyperthyroidism and 17 hyperthyroidism-to-ophthalmopathy patients. To explore V-J signatures that separate ophthalmopathy from hyperthyroidism, a discovery set of about a hundred patients was enrolled, consisting of roughly 45 with ophthalmopathy and fewer than 60 with stable hyperthyroidism. For independent validation, a separate cohort was made up of 18 hyperthyroidism patients plus 17 patients who later progressed from hyperthyroidism to ophthalmopathy. In roughly 6 hyperthyroidism patients, T-cell repertoires of thyroid tissue and blood were compared. After sampling, hyperthyroidism patients received methimazole starting at 30 mg daily, and ophthalmopathy patients received high-dose intravenous methylprednisolone. For training and testing, the 80 to 100 patients in the discovery cohort were randomly divided in a 7:3 ratio.

Hyperthyroidism was defined as stable when no progression to ophthalmopathy occurred within 18 months of follow-up. The hyperthyroidism patients were 18 to 65 years old and newly diagnosed, with a disease duration of less than 2 months. Patients were excluded if they had other autoimmune diseases, uncontrolled infections, pregnancy or lactation. Diagnosis relied on clinical symptoms, serum thyroxine, TRAb, thyroid ultrasound and orbital computed tomography. Using Ficoll-Paque density gradient centrifugation, PBMCs were isolated from 8.5 to 10 ml of fresh peripheral blood. Total RNA was extracted using Trizol reagent, and RNA quality was checked on an Agilent 2100 Bioanalyzer. On this clonotype itself: Which antigen it targets is not known. No much larger clonotype is one base removed from it; base qualities were not supplied.

General study outcomes and caveats: In cross-validation, the 13-signature model distinguished ophthalmopathy from stable hyperthyroidism with approximately 90% sensitivity and about 84% specificity, and in the test set the corresponding values were roughly 80% and 76%. Sample size was not statistically predetermined, and group allocation was not concealed from the investigators. Among expanded thyroid clonotypes with frequency above 0.001, most also showed up in blood, which suggests that blood repertoires may reflect the thyroid immune response. In validation, the model predicted ophthalmopathy progression with 70.59% sensitivity and approximately 75% specificity; 12 predicted patients were CT-confirmed with GO in a median of around 6 months.

TCR beta CDR3 regions were amplified from RNA transcripts for repertoire sequencing. A first-round RT-PCR used HTBI primers with the Qiagen OneStep RT-PCR kit, followed by a second-round multiplex PCR, size selection and purification. Libraries were sequenced on an Illumina HiSeq2000 using paired-end 100 bp reads. In the original analysis: SOAPnuke was used to process the reads, throwing out any read that had adapters, had uncalled bases, had a mean Phred below 15, or lacked an exact constant-primer or identifier match. High-quality paired reads were merged with COPE v1.2.5. Unique nucleotide sequences were defined as clonotypes and aligned to IMGT TRB V, D and J references using MiTCR v1.1. Analysis was restricted to V-J combinations with a frequency above 0.0001, which covered roughly 99% of repertoires. For each V-J combination, a TCR clonal expansion and chaos score was defined as the ratio of F50 clonal expansion to chaos observed in the TCRdist matrix. Features were reduced by Welch's t-statistics and random forest to some 13 V-J combinations, which fed a naive Bayes classifier. Thyroid-blood repertoire similarity was quantified with the Morisita-Horn index. TCRdb trimmed the raw reads at Q25, called clones with MiXCR and kept productive beta chains. A single entry per CDR3 protein holds the most common genes and DNA from its merged rows. TCRdb, not the authors, supplied the V and J calls. The sample table lists fewer than 650,000 distinct CDR3 sequences, approximately 22% of them with a count of one. The ten largest clonotypes hold more than 5.5% of the sample.

V ends up 4 bases short and J 4 bases short, with an unmatched junction base count of 8. Counted from cysteine to phenylalanine, this CDR3 has 15 amino acids. Just CDR3 DNA is preserved here, 45 bases in frame from base 1. According to the germline V gene, CDR1 reads MDHEN and CDR2 reads SYDVKM. This TCR was recovered from a woman younger than 35 with stable Graves' hyperthyroidism. Some clones in this sample may be carry-over from other donors' samples. Donor details come from another sample of the same person, matched by shared clones. The rearranged segments are TRBV28 and TRBJ2-7; 9 bases in the middle match TRBD2. Source material: peripheral blood. Here is the DNA: TGTGCCAGCAGTTCCCCGGGACTAGCTCAATACGAGCAGTACTTC. Translated, it reads CASSSPGLAQYEQYF. This CDR3, with the reference TRBV28 and TRBJ2-7 proteins standing in past its ends, gives the full variable domain DVKVTQSSRYLVKRTGEKVFLECVQDMDHENMFWYRQDPGLGLRLIYFSYDVKMKEKGDIPEGYSVSREKKERFSLILESASTNQTSMYLCASSSPGLAQYEQYFGPGTRLTVT.